This TCR beta chain derives from a study of shared clonotypes between healthy human individuals. About the research overall: Aged 18 to 49, the donors were a couple of women and a few men. Study-wide results and caveats: Donor scarcity curtailed the genetic and exposure-history diversity represented herein.

Sequenced by immunoSEQ multiplex PCR; TCRdb stores in-frame clones only, minus some. The sample includes roughly 2 million clones, 85% to 95% seen only once; the top ten take 0.13%. With regard to this clone: The target antigen is unknown.

Looked up from germline, CDR1 is DFQATT and CDR2 is SNEGSKA (reference sequence). CDR3 length: 11 residues. V lost 6 bases, J lost 5 bases, and 7 bases lay in between. What was sequenced was naive CD4+ T cells sorted from blood. Stated subset: CD45RA+ positively selected. The clonotype comes from a man aged 18 to 30 in good health. The gene calls are TRBV20-1 and TRBJ1-4; D may be TRBD1 (5 bases). DNA for the CDR3: TGCAGTGCAGCAGGGAATGAAAAACTGTTTTTT. Its protein is CSAAGNEKLFF.